These T cell receptor beta chains were read from a single sample in a study of cytomegalovirus exposure and HLA in healthy donors. TCRdb's copy holds only in-frame clones and misses some; the assay was immunoSEQ multiplex PCR. The repertoire holds some 120,000 clones, 75% to 85% seen once, with 2% to 3% in the top ten. The sequenced sample consisted of PBMCs. Receptors were obtained from a man between 25 and 39 years old in good health and CMV-seronegative. Each CDR3 is given with its conserved first and last residue. A D gene is named only where the DNA matches it firmly. Clone sizes are given selectively: once, few, many, or a class where the clone is expanded.

D	V	size	length	J	DNA	CDR3
NA	TRBV11-2	few	15	TRBJ2-3	TGTGCCAGCAGCTTAGATCAACGTCCCGGGGATACGCAGTATTTT	CASSLDQRPGDTQYF
NA	TRBV10-1	NA	13	TRBJ2-2	TGCGCCAGCAGTGAGATTAGCGCCGGGGAGCTGTTTTTT	CASSEISAGELFF
TRBD1	TRBV6-1	NA	17	TRBJ1-2	TGTGCCAGCAGTGAAGCTAGGGTGGGACAGGGGTTTGGTGGCTACACCTTC	CASSEARVGQGFGGYTF
NA	TRBV27	once	14	TRBJ1-2	TGTGCCAGCAGTTTATCCCCCGTCCGCTATGGCTACACCTTC	CASSLSPVRYGYTF
TRBD1	TRBV4-1	NA	15	TRBJ1-2	TGCGCCAGCAGCCAAGCAGGACAGGGAGTTTATGGCTACACCTTC	CASSQAGQGVYGYTF
NA	TRBV7-9	NA	12	TRBJ2-3	TGTGCCAGCCTCGAGGGAGACGATACGCAGTATTTT	CASLEGDDTQYF
TRBD1	TRBV15	NA	17	TRBJ2-3	TGTGCCACCAGCAGAGATGTAACAGGGGGACGGTCAGATACGCAGTATTTT	CATSRDVTGGRSDTQYF
TRBD1	TRBV5-1	NA	15	TRBJ1-2	TGCGCCAGCAGCGAGGACGGGACAGCTAACTATGGCTACACCTTC	CASSEDGTANYGYTF
TRBD1	TRBV6-1	NA	15	TRBJ2-7	TGTGCCAGCAGTGAAGCGACAGGGCTCCTGAACGAGCAGTACTTC	CASSEATGLLNEQYF
NA	TRBV4-1	NA	15	TRBJ1-2	TGCGCCAGCAGCCAAGTCAGTACCACGAACTATGGCTACACCTTC	CASSQVSTTNYGYTF
NA	TRBV21-1	NA	17	TRBJ2-4	TGTGCCAGCAGCAAGTCTGGGGGCTTCTTAGCCAAAAACATTCAGTACTTC	CASSKSGGFLAKNIQYF
TRBD1	TRBV13	NA	16	TRBJ2-7	TGTGCCAGCAGCAGTACCGGGACAGCGCCTTCCTACGAGCAGTACTTC	CASSSTGTAPSYEQYF
TRBD2	TRBV5-1	NA	17	TRBJ2-3	TGCGCCAGCAGCTCCAAGACTAGCGGGAGGTTCACAGATACGCAGTATTTT	CASSSKTSGRFTDTQYF
NA	TRBV6-1	NA	14	TRBJ1-2	TGTGCCAGCAGTGAAGCGGCCTTTAACTATGGCTACACCTTC	CASSEAAFNYGYTF
TRBD2	TRBV19	NA	16	TRBJ2-7	TGTGCCAGTAGTATTACCGGGACTAGCATTGTCCACGAGCAGTACTTC	CASSITGTSIVHEQYF
NA	TRBV4-3	NA	15	TRBJ2-7	TGCGCCAGCAGCCAAGGCGGGACAGCTTCCTACGAGCAGTACTTC	CASSQGGTASYEQYF
TRBD1	TRBV7-8	NA	15	TRBJ1-1	TGTGCCAGCAGCTTAGATCCCGGGACAGGGCCGGGAGCTTTCTTT	CASSLDPGTGPGAFF
TRBD2	TRBV27	once	14	TRBJ2-3	TGTGCCAGCAGCCGGGGAGGGGCTGCAGATACGCAGTATTTT	CASSRGGAADTQYF
TRBD2	TRBV15	once	16	TRBJ2-3	TGTGCCACCAGCAGGACTAGCGGGAGGGTCCCAGATACGCAGTATTTT	CATSRTSGRVPDTQYF
NA	TRBV7-3	NA	14	TRBJ2-5	TGTGCCAGCAGCTTAGAGGGAAGCTGGGAGACCCAGTACTTC	CASSLEGSWETQYF
NA	TRBV19	NA	12	TRBJ2-2	TGTGCCAGTAGTATCCGGTCCGGGGAGCTGTTTTTT	CASSIRSGELFF
NA	TRBV18	NA	13	TRBJ1-1	TGTGCCAGCTCACCAACTCGGGGGACTGAAGCTTTCTTT	CASSPTRGTEAFF
NA	TRBV5-1	NA	14	TRBJ2-7	TGCGCCAGCAGCTTGGTGAATTGGGACTCCGAGCAGTACTTC	CASSLVNWDSEQYF
NA	TRBV29-1	NA	14	TRBJ1-1	TGCAGCGTGGTGACCAGGGTGGGAAACACTGAAGCTTTCTTT	CSVVTRVGNTEAFF
NA	TRBV14	few	13	TRBJ2-7	TGTGCCAGCAGCCTCGGGGAGATCTACGAGCAGTACTTC	CASSLGEIYEQYF
NA	TRBV11-2	NA	15	TRBJ1-4	TGTGCCAGCAGCTCGATCAGGGGCGGGAATGAAAAACTGTTTTTT	CASSSIRGGNEKLFF
TRBD2	TRBV7-9	NA	15	TRBJ2-5	TGTGCCAGCAGCGCAACGGGACTAGGTCTTTGGGAGCAGTACTTC	CASSATGLGLWEQYF
TRBD2	TRBV28	few	15	TRBJ2-7	TGTGCCAGCAGCCCTCTAGCGGGAGAGTCCTACGAGCAGTACTTC	CASSPLAGESYEQYF
TRBD1	TRBV25-1	NA	13	TRBJ2-3	TGTGCCAGCAGTGTACAGGGGACAGATACGCAGTATTTT	CASSVQGTDTQYF
TRBD1	TRBV5-4	NA	14	TRBJ1-2	TGTGCCAGCAGCTTGGATGACAGGGTGAGGGGCTACACCTTC	CASSLDDRVRGYTF
TRBD2	TRBV7-2	NA	16	TRBJ2-5	TGTGCCAGCAGCCATTGGACTAGCGGGAGGACGGAGACCCAGTACTTC	CASSHWTSGRTETQYF
NA	TRBV10-1	NA	14	TRBJ2-1	TGCGCCAGCAGTGGTCCAGGGATTTACAATGAGCAGTTCTTC	CASSGPGIYNEQFF
TRBD1	TRBV30	once	14	TRBJ2-7	TGTGCCTGGAGTTCCGGGACAGGGGACTACGAGCAGTACTTC	CAWSSGTGDYEQYF
NA	TRBV28	NA	16	TRBJ1-1	TGTGCCAGCAGTTCGCAACCGACAGATATCAACACTGAAGCTTTCTTT	CASSSQPTDINTEAFF
NA	TRBV12-5	NA	14	TRBJ1-5	TGTGCTAGTGGGGAACAGGGTCAAAATCAGCCCCAGCATTTT	CASGEQGQNQPQHF
TRBD1	TRBV11-2	few	14	TRBJ2-7	TGTGCCAGCAGCCCGGGACAGCCTCAGTACGAGCAGTACTTC	CASSPGQPQYEQYF
NA	TRBV11-3	NA	14	TRBJ2-7	TGTGCCAGCAGCTTACTTGCCTATTCCTACGAGCAGTACTTC	CASSLLAYSYEQYF
NA	TRBV5-1	NA	15	TRBJ1-2	TGCGCCAGCAGCTTGTCTCCCGGTAGTAACTATGGCTACACCTTC	CASSLSPGSNYGYTF
TRBD1	TRBV28	NA	14	TRBJ1-1	TGTGCCAGCAGTTTTCTCAGGGGGCGGACTGAAGCTTTCTTT	CASSFLRGRTEAFF
NA	TRBV7-9	NA	12	TRBJ2-7	TGTTCCAGCAGCTCGGACTATTACGAGCAGTACTTC	CSSSSDYYEQYF
NA	TRBV28	NA	12	TRBJ2-1	TGTGCCAGCAGTATTAACAGGGCTGAGCAGTTCTTC	CASSINRAEQFF
NA	TRBV5-1	NA	16	TRBJ2-2	TGCGCCAGCAGCTCGCCGGCAACAGGGTTGACCGGGGAGCTGTTTTTT	CASSSPATGLTGELFF
TRBD1	TRBV5-1	NA	14	TRBJ2-1	TGCGCCAGCAGCTGGTGGGACAGGGGCGATGAGCAGTTCTTC	CASSWWDRGDEQFF
TRBD2	TRBV30	NA	15	TRBJ2-3	TGTGCCTGGAGCGGGTCCAGCGGGAACACAGATACGCAGTATTTT	CAWSGSSGNTDTQYF
TRBD1	TRBV5-6	once	14	TRBJ2-1	TGTGCCAGCAGCACTGGGACAGGGTACTATGAGCAGTTCTTC	CASSTGTGYYEQFF
TRBD2	TRBV28	NA	19	TRBJ2-1	TGTGCCAGCAGCCTTGGACTAGCGGAGGCCCGGGGCTCCTACAATGAGCAGTTCTTC	CASSLGLAEARGSYNEQFF
TRBD1	TRBV6-1	NA	13	TRBJ2-7	TGTGCCAGCGGTGTGGACAGGAGCGACGAGCAGTACTTC	CASGVDRSDEQYF
NA	TRBV5-6	once	16	TRBJ2-1	TGTGCCAGCAGCTTGCGTTCGACAGGCGTATACAATGAGCAGTTCTTC	CASSLRSTGVYNEQFF
TRBD2	TRBV7-8	NA	16	TRBJ2-2	TGTGCCAGCAGCTTAGGGATAGCGGGATCGGCCGGGGAGCTGTTTTTT	CASSLGIAGSAGELFF
NA	TRBV29-1	NA	12	TRBJ2-1	TGCAGCGTTGAAGACAGGGACAATGAGCAGTTCTTC	CSVEDRDNEQFF
NA	TRBV14	NA	16	TRBJ2-1	TGTGCCAGCAGCCCCCTCGACAGGCAATTATACAATGAGCAGTTCTTC	CASSPLDRQLYNEQFF
TRBD1	TRBV28	NA	24	TRBJ2-6	TGTGCCAGCAGTTTAGGTCTTTTGGGCAGGGGGCTCCCCCAAATACTCTCTGGGGCCAACGTCCTGACTTTC	CASSLGLLGRGLPQILSGANVLTF
TRBD1	TRBV6-6	NA	14	TRBJ1-2	TGTGCCAGCATTTTTAGGACAGGGAACTATGGCTACACCTTC	CASIFRTGNYGYTF
NA	TRBV11-3	NA	14	TRBJ2-7	TGTGCCAGCAGCCCAGGAGGACGGCCCTACGAGCAGTACTTC	CASSPGGRPYEQYF